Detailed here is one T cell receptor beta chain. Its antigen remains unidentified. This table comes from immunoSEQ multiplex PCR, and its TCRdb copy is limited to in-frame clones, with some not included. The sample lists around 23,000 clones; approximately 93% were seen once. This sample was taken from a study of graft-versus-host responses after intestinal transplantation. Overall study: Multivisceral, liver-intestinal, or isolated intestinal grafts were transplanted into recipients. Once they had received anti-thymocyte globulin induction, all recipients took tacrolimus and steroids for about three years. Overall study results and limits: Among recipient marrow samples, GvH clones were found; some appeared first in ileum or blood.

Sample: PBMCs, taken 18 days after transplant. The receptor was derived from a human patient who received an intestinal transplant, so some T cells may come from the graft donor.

CDR3 sequence reads: CASSPGWLKEQYF. The CDR3 DNA reads TGTGCCAGCAGCCCCGGGTGGTTGAAGGAGCAGTACTTC. The chain has TRBV13 and TRBJ2-7; D gene unclear. The germline V gene has CDR1 PRHDT and CDR2 FYEKMQ (reference sequence). The CDR3 sequence is 13 residues long. Trimming cost V 5 bases and J 7 bases, with 15 bases left between them.